This record concerns one T cell receptor beta chain sequence. The entry originates in a study of cytomegalovirus exposure and HLA in healthy donors. The CDR3 is made up of 15 amino acids. Unmatched junction bases numbered 10, after V lost 7 bases and J lost 6 bases. Germline CDR1 reads MDHEN; CDR2 reads SYDVKM. The PCR was carried out with 60 Vbeta primers and 13 Jbeta primers. The data were produced by immunoSEQ multiplex PCR, yet TCRdb's version contains in-frame clones alone and is incomplete. Seen here are around 120,000 clones, around three quarters observed once, and the top ten hold roughly 6.3%.

The chain joins TRBV28 to TRBJ1-5; 9 nucleotides match TRBD1. The material sequenced was PBMCs. This receptor was taken from a woman in her forties in good health and CMV-seronegative. For the CDR3, the DNA is TGTGCCAGCACCCCTGGGACAGGGTCGTTTCAGCCCCAGCATTTT. Encoded protein: CASTPGTGSFQPQHF.